This T cell receptor beta chain was recorded in a study of beta chain features in type 1 diabetes. Since all of the isolated RNA was reverse transcribed, expressed TCRB transcripts were what got sequenced. Clones were read by immunoSEQ multiplex PCR, and TCRdb kept only the in-frame ones, dropping some. The profile shows roughly 160,000 clones, roughly 7.1% of them singletons. This CDR3 contains 14 residues. V lost 0 bases, J lost 4 bases, and 10 bases lay in between. Per the germline V gene, CDR1 is SGHRS and CDR2 is YFSETQ. Study results and caveats: Lower insertion and higher deletion counts appeared at VDJ junctions in type 1 diabetes patients. For Type 1 diabetes patients, all four CD4+ subsets carried TCRB CDR3s that were moderately but significantly shorter.

About this clone itself: The target antigen is unknown.

On average, the one heparinised blood draw given by each donor was approximately 120 mL. The chain uses TRBV5-1 and TRBJ1-2; D unresolved. This receptor was identified in a middle-aged woman with type 1 diabetes. The specimen was central memory CD4+ T cells from blood. CDR3 amino acids: CASSLAVPSYGYTF. In DNA, the CDR3 is TGCGCCAGCAGCTTGGCCGTGCCTAGCTATGGCTACACCTTC.